Below, 15 T cell receptor beta chains from the same sample are listed, as sequenced in a study of T cell changes during pregnancy in multiple sclerosis. Measured with immunoSEQ multiplex PCR; TCRdb has only the in-frame clones, and not every one. This sample has about 59,000 clones; 90% to 95% occur once, and the top ten carry 2.5% to 3%. The material sequenced was peripheral blood, taken in the third trimester of pregnancy. All receptors come from a female donor in good health, enrolled as a control in a pregnancy study.

This clone appeared once. The rearrangement links TRBV5-1 to TRBJ1-1, with TRBD1 as a possible D gene (5 bases). CDR1 is SGHRS and CDR2 is YFSETQ in the germline V gene. CDR3 length: 15 residues. V shed 2 bases and J shed 1 base, with 12 bases lying between them. In DNA, the CDR3 is TGCGCCAGCAGCTTCTCTGGGGGGACGAACACTGAAGCTTTCTTT. This codes for CASSFSGGTNTEAFF.

The chain recombines TRBV15 with TRBJ2-7; 10 nucleotides agree with TRBD2. The V segment lost 1 base and the J segment 5 bases; nucleotides outside the gene matches: 8. Per germline, CDR1 LNHNV and CDR2 YYDKDF (reference sequence). The CDR3 sequence is 16 residues long. CDR3 sequence (DNA): TGTGCCACCAGCAGAGGGGTGGGGACTAGCGACAACGAGCAGTACTTC. The encoded protein is CATSRGVGTSDNEQYF. Full variable domain (outside the CDR3, taken from reference TRBV15 and TRBJ2-7): DAMVIQNPRYQVTQFGKPVTLSCSQTLNHNVMYWYQQKSSQAPKLLFHYYDKDFNNEADTPDNFQSRRPNTSFCFLDIRSPGLGDTAMYLCATSRGVGTSDNEQYFGPGTRLTVT.

This clone was seen more than once but under ten times. V and J are TRBV27 and TRBJ2-7; 7 nucleotides agree with TRBD2. CDR1 and CDR2 from the germline V gene are MNHEY and SMNVEV (reference sequence). V trimming: 5 bases; J trimming: 5 bases; junction bases outside the gene matches: 12. This CDR3 has 15 residues. The CDR3 is CASSPSWEGSNEQYF. The CDR3 nucleotides are TGTGCCAGCAGTCCCTCGTGGGAGGGGAGCAACGAGCAGTACTTC.

The rearrangement uses TRBV6-5 and TRBJ1-2; D perhaps matches TRBD1 (5 bases). Germline CDR1 MNHEY, CDR2 SVGAGI. V was cut by 5 bases and J by 6 bases, with 10 bases left in between. The CDR3 consists of 12 residues. The CDR3 DNA sequence: TGTGCCAGCAGTACCCGCAGGGATGGCTACACCTTC. This gives the protein CASSTRRDGYTF.

The chain couples TRBV4-2 to TRBJ1-5; D not resolved. The V end lost 4 bases, the J end lost 2 bases, and 12 bases lay between the germline ends. This CDR3 has 15 residues. Germline CDR1 is LGHNA and CDR2 is YNFKEQ. The CDR3 bases are TGTGCCAGCAGCCTAGAGGGAGCGGGCAATCAGCCCCAGCATTTT. Translating gives CASSLEGAGNQPQHF.

This clone was seen just once. The V call is TRBV9, the J call TRBJ2-7, with D tentatively TRBD1 (6 bases). CDR3 size: 14 residues. Germline V lookup: CDR1 SGDLS, CDR2 YYNGEE. Trimming pared 0 bases from V and 0 bases from J, leaving 7 bases between. The DNA of the CDR3 is TGTGCCAGCAGCGTAGGACAGGCCTCCTACGAGCAGTACTTC. This encodes CASSVGQASYEQYF. Using reference TRBV9 and TRBJ2-7 for the parts outside the CDR3, the full variable domain is DSGVTQTPKHLITATGQRVTLRCSPRSGDLSVYWYQQSLDQGLQFLIQYYNGEERAKGNILERFSAQQFPDLHSELNLSSLELGDSALYFCASSVGQASYEQYFGPGTRLTVT.

This clone appeared a few times. This chain uses TRBV7-3 with TRBJ2-7; TRBD1 matches at 8 bases. Germline V gene lookup returns CDR1 SGHTA and CDR2 FQGTGA. The CDR3 is 14 amino acids. J lost 1 base, V lost 2 bases, and 1 base had no gene match. As DNA, the CDR3 is TGTGCCAGCAGCTTACGGGACAGGTCCTACGAGCAGTACTTC. Encoded protein: CASSLRDRSYEQYF.

The CDR3 here is CASSDHGVYGYTF. CDR3 bases: TGTGCCAGCAGCGATCACGGGGTGTATGGCTACACCTTC. The chain recombines TRBV7-9 with TRBJ1-2; D is unresolved. Per the germline V gene, CDR1 is SEHNR and CDR2 is FQNEAQ (reference sequence). The V and J ends lost 5 bases and 5 bases respectively, with 12 bases between them. This CDR3 is built from 13 residues.

The J gene is TRBJ2-2, the V gene TRBV5-1, with a possible D match to TRBD1 (6 bases). Germline CDR1 reads SGHRS; CDR2 reads YFSETQ. The V end was cut by 7 bases, the J end by 0 bases, with 13 bases between. This CDR3 spans 15 amino acids. The CDR3 protein is CASGKGQANTGELFF. The CDR3 DNA reads as TGCGCCAGCGGCAAGGGACAAGCGAACACCGGGGAGCTGTTTTTT.

The chain uses TRBV6-6 and TRBJ1-3; no reliable D call. The CDR3 spans 15 residues. From germline, CDR1 is MNHNY and CDR2 SVGAGI (reference sequence). V lost 0 bases, J lost 0 bases, and 6 bases lay in between. CDR3 nucleotide sequence: TGTGCCAGCAGTTACTCGAGGATCTCTGGAAACACCATATATTTT. As protein: CASSYSRISGNTIYF.

This clone has only one observation. The rearrangement uses TRBV2 and TRBJ1-3; 11 bases line up with TRBD1. CDR3 length: 19 residues. Germline-derived CDR1 and CDR2 are SNHLY and FYNNEI. J was trimmed by 3 bases and V by 6 bases; bases with no gene match: 16. DNA for the CDR3: TGTGCCAGCAGGGGTCGGAGGACAGGGGGCTTTTTTGGTGGAAACACCATATATTTT. Translated, it gives CASRGRRTGGFFGGNTIYF.

The chain has TRBV9 and TRBJ2-3, with 12 bases matching TRBD1. CDR1 and CDR2 from the germline V gene are SGDLS and YYNGEE. After removal of 2 bases from V and 4 bases from J, the junction contained 2 bases not matched to a gene. The CDR3 length is 15 residues. CDR3 in amino acids: CASSVGTGGPDTQYF. The CDR3 region has the DNA TGTGCCAGCAGCGTCGGGACAGGGGGCCCAGATACGCAGTATTTT.

Worth noting for this clone: Since a much larger clone is just one base distant, this may be a read error. The same CDR3 also results from other DNA sequences found in this sample. The chain joins TRBV5-4 to TRBJ2-3; D may be TRBD2 (5 bases). Germline CDR1 reads SGHNT; CDR2 reads YYREEE (reference sequence). With 2 bases removed from V and 1 base from J, the gap between germline ends came to 5 bases. The CDR3 contains 13 residues. CDR3 residues: CASSLAGTDTQYF. CDR3 DNA: TGTGCCAGCAGCTTAGCGGGCACAGATACGCAGTATTTT. Variable domain in full (rest from reference TRBV5-4 and TRBJ2-3): ETGVTQSPTHLIKTRGQQVTLRCSSQSGHNTVSWYQQALGQGPQFIFQYYREEENGRGNFPPRFSGLQFPNYSSELNVNALELDDSALYLCASSLAGTDTQYFGPGTRLTVL.

This clone was seen a few times. This rearrangement joins TRBV4-2 to TRBJ2-5; D may be TRBD2 (6 bases). Per germline, CDR1 LGHNA and CDR2 YNFKEQ. V gave up 9 bases and J gave up 3 bases, with 20 bases separating them. CDR3 length: 15 amino acids. The CDR3 DNA reads as TGTGCCAGTCGACGTGATTTCGGGAGCGAAGAGACCCAGTACTTC. It specifies CASRRDFGSEETQYF.

The chain joins TRBV6-5 to TRBJ1-1, with 7 bases identical to TRBD1. The CDR3 is made up of 13 amino acids. Germline V gene data show CDR1 as MNHEY and CDR2 as SVGAGI. Trimming cost V 4 bases and J 3 bases; bases outside gene matches: 2. The CDR3: CASSFDRDTEAFF. As DNA, the CDR3 is TGTGCCAGCAGTTTCGACAGGGACACTGAAGCTTTCTTT.